This T cell receptor beta chain was sequenced in a study of response to subunit inactivated influenza vaccine. This clonotype showed up many times. Antigen specificity is unknown. Study-wide results and limits: New T cells are recruited in small numbers by each seasonal influenza vaccination, according to the authors' suggestion.

In TCRdb, the RT-PCR reads were re-called with MiXCR into one record per CDR3 protein. The sample yields roughly 650,000 distinct CDR3 sequences, around 15% seen once. The receptor comes from a man aged 50 or older who received an inactivated influenza vaccine. The specimen was PBMCs from blood, collected around 15 days before vaccination.

The CDR3 loop is CASSSWGTGFNEQYF. DNA of the CDR3: TGTGCCAGCAGCTCCTGGGGGACAGGGTTCAACGAGCAGTACTTC. The J gene is TRBJ2-7, the V gene TRBV5-6; 9 nucleotides agree with TRBD1. V was clipped by 3 bases and J by 5 bases; unmatched bases: 9. The CDR3 runs to 15 residues. Germline V gene sequence: CDR1 SGHDT, CDR2 YYEEEE.